The 10 T cell receptor beta chains in this list originate from one sample, sequenced in a study of post-analysis software for immune sequencing data. General observations from the study: TRBV5-6, TRBV5-1 and TRBV20-1 were among a few TRBV segments more frequent in patients than controls.

Their antigens are not known. Unique molecular identifiers were present in the TCR beta cDNA libraries. TCRdb itself ran the PCR reads through MiXCR, one entry per CDR3 protein. Here the sample spans about 430,000 distinct CDR3 sequences, less than 40% being singletons. The specimen sequenced was blood. Receptors were obtained from a girl aged 2 to 9 with multiple sclerosis.

As concerns this clonotype: This may be a read error: a much more frequent sequence differs by one nucleotide. The chain links TRBV7-9 to TRBJ2-3, with a tentative D call TRBD1 (5 bases). This CDR3 spans 14 amino acids. The V gene's germline CDR1 is SEHNR and CDR2 FQNEAQ (reference sequence). V lost 4 bases to trimming and J lost 2 bases, with 10 bases between them. The CDR3 DNA follows: TGTGCCAGCAGCTGGGGCGGACACACAGATACGCAGTATTTT. Translation: CASSWGGHTDTQYF.

This clonotype was recorded a few times. The chain has TRBV12-3 or TRBV12-4 and TRBJ1-2; TRBD1 agrees at 8 bases. The length of the CDR3 is 13 residues. Losses at the gene ends were 8 bases for V and 6 bases for J; bases not matched to a gene: 8. DNA for the CDR3: TGTGCCAGCCAAACCCCGACAGGGGATGGCTACACCTTC. Its protein is CASQTPTGDGYTF.

V usage is TRBV27 and J usage is TRBJ2-3; possibly TRBD2 for D (6 bases). V was shortened by 0 bases and J by 2 bases, with 18 bases between the two germline ends. The CDR3 consists of 18 residues. Germline assignment: CDR1 MNHEY and CDR2 SMNVEV (reference sequence). As DNA, the CDR3 is TGTGCCAGCAGTTTATCGCTCCCGGGAGTGGCCGCCACAGATACGCAGTATTTT. This codes for CASSLSLPGVAATDTQYF.

This CDR3 reads CASSFRRSSPLHF. The CDR3 nucleotides read TGTGCCAGCAGTTTTAGAAGAAGTTCACCCCTCCACTTT. The V call is TRBV3-1, the J call TRBJ1-6; D is undetermined. Germline V gives CDR1 LGHDT, CDR2 YNNKEL (reference sequence). The CDR3 has 13 amino acids. Trimming left V 6 bases short and J 9 bases short, with 12 bases between.

The chain is built from TRBV10-3 and TRBJ2-7; 9 nucleotides align to TRBD2. J lost 3 bases, V lost 6 bases, and 12 bases had no gene match. The CDR3 covers 16 residues. The germline gives CDR1 ENHRY, CDR2 SYGVKD. The CDR3 region is CAISGGMGLALYEQYF. The CDR3, as DNA: TGTGCCATCAGCGGGGGTATGGGACTAGCACTCTACGAGCAGTACTTC.

This clonotype was observed a handful of times. CDR3 sequence reads: CASSLAYLAGEGPDTQYF. CDR3 coding DNA: TGTGCCAGCAGCTTAGCCTACCTAGCGGGAGAGGGCCCAGATACGCAGTATTTT. This chain uses TRBV7-2 with TRBJ2-3, with 10 bases identical to TRBD2. CDR1 and CDR2 (germline): SGHTA, FQGNSA. The CDR3 covers 18 residues. J lost 4 bases, V lost 0 bases, and 10 bases had no gene match. Combining the CDR3 with reference TRBV7-2 and TRBJ2-3 gives the whole variable domain GAGVSQSPSNKVTEKGKDVELRCDPISGHTALYWYRQSLGQGLEFLIYFQGNSAPDKSGLPSDRFSAERTGGSVSTLTIQRTQQEDSAVYLCASSLAYLAGEGPDTQYFGPGTRLTVL.

In its sample, this clonotype was seen a few times. The V call is TRBV20-1, the J call TRBJ1-5, with D hard to call. The CDR3 runs 13 residues. Looked up from germline, CDR1 is DFQATT and CDR2 is SNEGSKA (reference sequence). The CDR3 is CSAEGRGNQPQHF. CDR3 bases: TGCAGCGCCGAAGGACGGGGCAATCAGCCCCAGCATTTT.

The J gene is TRBJ1-5, the V gene TRBV6-1, with no clear D. The V gene's germline CDR1 is MNHNS and CDR2 SASEGT. Trimming cost V 3 bases and J 7 bases, with 10 bases left between them. The CDR3 is 13 residues long. CDR3 DNA: TGTGCCAGCAGTGATGGTACACACCAGCCCCAGCATTTT. Translated: CASSDGTHQPQHF.

This clonotype was detected only a few times. This sequence joins TRBV7-9 and TRBJ2-5; the match to TRBD2 covers 14 bases. The CDR3 consists of 17 residues. Germline trimming cut 1 base from V and 4 bases from J; bases unmatched to any gene: 5. CDR1 and CDR2 (germline): SEHNR, FQNEAQ (reference sequence). The CDR3 DNA reads as TGTGCCAGCAGCTTAGGCGGGACTAGCGGGAGCGGAGAGACCCAGTACTTC. This codes for CASSLGGTSGSGETQYF.

The chain joins TRBV9 to TRBJ2-3; either TRBD1 or TRBD2 may supply D (6 bases each). This CDR3 contains 14 residues. V gave up 4 bases and J gave up 2 bases, with 11 bases separating them. Germline CDR1 is SGDLS and CDR2 is YYNGEE. Written as DNA, the CDR3 is TGTGCCAGCAGCCTGAGGGGGGTCACAGATACGCAGTATTTT. It specifies CASSLRGVTDTQYF.